The clone carrying this T cell receptor beta chain came up a few times. The antigen is undetermined. Data came from immunoSEQ multiplex PCR; TCRdb stores just in-frame clones and leaves some out. The profile shows about 77,000 clones, 83% of them singletons. The J segment lost 1 base and the V segment lost 4 bases, leaving 4 bases of the junction unmatched. The CDR3 loop spans 15 amino acids. The germline gives CDR1 SGDLS, CDR2 YYNGEE. This sample is part of a study of OX40 agonist ivuxolimab in advanced cancers. At the level of the study: Each dose-escalation patient presented with hepatocellular carcinoma, melanoma, renal cell or head and neck cancer. Partial response was recorded in three patients: one hepatocellular carcinoma and two cutaneous melanoma cases. Points from the study as a whole: Doses of 0.1 to 3.0 mg/kg were accompanied by clonal expansion of CD4+ and CD8+ blood T cells by week 6. CD8+ T cells showed, on average, more clonal expansion than CD4+ cells.

Specimen: CD4+ or CD8+ T cells sorted from blood, collected in a trial of the OX40 agonist ivuxolimab. The receptor's source is an adult with an advanced solid tumor such as melanoma, head and neck, liver or kidney cancer. This chain links TRBV9 with TRBJ1-1; 10 nucleotides agree with TRBD1. The CDR3 reads CASSLRTGGNTEAFF. The CDR3 coding sequence is TGTGCCAGCAGCCTCCGGACAGGGGGGAACACTGAAGCTTTCTTT.